This entry concerns a single TCR beta chain. What it binds is unknown. Germline V gene sequence: CDR1 SGHDN, CDR2 FVKESK. The CDR3 runs 18 residues. V lost 3 bases and J lost 4; bases outside the gene matches: 13. The PCR used 60 Vbeta and 13 Jbeta primers. Produced via immunoSEQ multiplex PCR; TCRdb's table is partial and in-frame only. The sample has about 120,000 clones, around 73% seen once. The sample is drawn from a study of cytomegalovirus exposure and HLA in healthy donors. Study results and limitations: A later analysis showed HLA-associated TCR beta chains outstripping equally common others in clonal expansion.

Sequences were obtained from PBMCs. This sequence originates from a woman in her thirties or forties in good health and CMV-seropositive. The rearrangement links TRBV14 to TRBJ2-3; 10 bases agree with TRBD1. As DNA, the CDR3 is TGTGCCAGCAGCCAGACAGGGGGCGACATCCACTTCGCAGATACGCAGTATTTT. Residues: CASSQTGGDIHFADTQYF.